Each of the 17 T cell receptor beta chains below was sequenced from the same sample in a study of blood T cells in healthy people across ages. A second PCR, run for about 7 to 11 cycles, used a sample-barcoded 5' primer plus a J-beta primer mix. TCRdb itself ran the 5' RACE reads through MiXCR, one entry per CDR3 protein. Of about 1.5 million distinct CDR3 sequences listed, approximately 42% were seen once; the top ten hold around 4%. Sequencing was done on a sample of blood. These receptors were obtained from a woman between 18 and 29 years old in good health.

In this sample, this clonotype turned up a few times. CDR3: CASSLLGGTGNIQYF. CDR3 nucleotide sequence: TGTGCCAGCAGCCTTCTCGGGGGCACGGGAAACATTCAGTACTTC. The chain uses TRBV7-2 and TRBJ2-7, with D perhaps TRBD1 or TRBD2 (6 bases each). The DNA end is a closer match to TRBJ2-4, so the J assignment may be wrong. The V gene's germline CDR1 is SGHTA and CDR2 FQGNSA. CDR3 length: 15 residues.

This clonotype was recorded a few times. The chain uses TRBV6-5 and TRBJ1-1; 8 positions match TRBD1. The germline CDR1 and CDR2 sequences are MNHEY and SVGAGI. J was trimmed by 0 bases and V by 0 bases; bases with no gene match: 12. The CDR3 has 19 amino acids. The CDR3 DNA is TGTGCCAGCAGTTACTCGACCGTGCCAGGGGGCTTCTTGAACACTGAAGCTTTCTTT. Its protein product is CASSYSTVPGGFLNTEAFF.

This clonotype was recorded at least ten times. The chain employs TRBV6-2 or TRBV6-3 and TRBJ2-7; TRBD2 might be the D (6 bases). V was pared by 6 bases and J by 4 bases, with 16 bases between. Looked up from germline, CDR1 is MNHEY and CDR2 is SVGEGT. The CDR3 loop spans 14 amino acids. Here the CDR3 DNA reads TGTGCCAGCAGCTTTAGCGGATCCAAATACGAGCAGTACTTC. It specifies CASSFSGSKYEQYF.

This clonotype was counted a few times. J is TRBJ1-1 and V is TRBV5-1, with a tentative D call TRBD1 (6 bases). The V and J ends lost 4 bases and 2 bases respectively, with 21 bases between them. The CDR3 runs 17 residues. Germline CDR1 reads SGHRS; CDR2 reads YFSETQ. The CDR3 region has the DNA TGCGCCAGCAGCCCAGGACAGAGATTATCTAAAAACACTGAAGCTTTCTTT. This encodes CASSPGQRLSKNTEAFF.

The gene calls are TRBV9 and TRBJ2-7; 8 bases are a match to TRBD1. CDR3 length: 15 residues. Germline trimming cut 5 bases from V and 7 bases from J; bases unmatched to any gene: 14. Per the germline V gene, CDR1 is SGDLS and CDR2 is YYNGEE. The CDR3: CASRETGGKYNEQYF. The CDR3 DNA is TGTGCCAGCAGAGAAACAGGGGGAAAGTACAATGAGCAGTACTTC.

This clonotype appeared a few times. The chain combines TRBV29-1 with TRBJ2-2; possible D gene TRBD1, 5 bases. The CDR3 length is 13 residues. Trimming left V 5 bases short and J 2 bases short, with 9 bases between. Germline CDR1 is SQVTM and CDR2 is ANQGSEA. Here the CDR3 reads CSVRRVNTGELFF. CDR3 coding DNA: TGCAGCGTTCGCAGGGTAAACACCGGGGAGCTGTTTTTT.

The chain recombines TRBV4-3 with TRBJ1-4; D is undetermined. Germline V CDR1 and CDR2: LGHNA, YSLEER. The V end lost 1 base, the J end lost 8 bases, and 14 bases lay between the germline ends. The CDR3 has 15 amino acids. CDR3 DNA: TGCGCCAGCAGCCAAGGAATCTGGGGAGGGGAAAAACTGTTTTTT. It encodes CASSQGIWGGEKLFF.

This clonotype was seen only a few times. The CDR3 loop reads CASRAAGTRYYEQYF. CDR3 nucleotide sequence: TGTGCCAGCCGGGCGGCCGGCACAAGATACTACGAGCAGTACTTC. V is TRBV7-3 and J is TRBJ2-7; D is undetermined. CDR1 is SGHTA, CDR2 FQGTGA, per germline. The CDR3 contains 15 residues. With 8 bases removed from V and 3 bases from J, the gap between germline ends came to 20 bases.

The DNA for the CDR3 is TGCGCCAGCAGCTTGGCAGGACAGGGTTTCGATACGCAGTATTTT. Its protein is CASSLAGQGFDTQYF. The gene calls are TRBV5-1 and TRBJ2-3, with 8 bases lining up with TRBD1. V shed 0 bases, J shed 6 bases, and the junction held 6 bases outside the gene matches. The germline gives CDR1 SGHRS, CDR2 YFSETQ. There are 15 residues in the CDR3.

The CDR3 region is CSARQGARLGEAFF. The CDR3 DNA reads TGCAGTGCCAGACAGGGGGCCAGGTTGGGTGAAGCTTTCTTT. The genes are TRBV20-1 and TRBJ1-1; 10 bases align to TRBD1. Germline V CDR1 and CDR2: DFQATT, SNEGSKA (reference sequence). The V segment lost 6 bases and the J segment 7 bases; nucleotides outside the gene matches: 11. This CDR3 spans 14 amino acids.

This sequence joins TRBV15 and TRBJ1-5; D remains unclear. Germline V gene sequence: CDR1 LNHNV, CDR2 YYDKDF (reference sequence). The V gene lost 3 bases and the J gene lost 7 bases, with 10 bases spanning the gap. This CDR3 has 13 residues. The CDR3 nucleotides are TGTGCCACCAGCAGTTCTGCTCCACAGCCCCAGCATTTT. It translates to CATSSSAPQPQHF.

In its sample, this clonotype was seen a few times. This sequence joins TRBV27 and TRBJ2-3, with 7 bases aligning to TRBD1. The CDR3 runs 17 residues. CDR1 MNHEY and CDR2 SMNVEV come from the germline V gene (reference sequence). With V trimmed by 0 bases and J by 1 base, 7 bases remained unmatched. The CDR3 spells CASSLSATGVGTDTQYF. The CDR3, as DNA: TGTGCCAGCAGTTTATCGGCCACAGGGGTGGGCACAGATACGCAGTATTTT.

The chain combines TRBV2 with TRBJ1-5; D not certain. The germline V gene has CDR1 SNHLY and CDR2 FYNNEI. V was cut by 6 bases and J by 5 bases, with 11 bases left in between. There are 13 residues in the CDR3. The DNA of the CDR3 is TGTGCCAGCAGGGAGGGTGGTCATCAGCCCCAGCATTTT. The encoded protein is CASREGGHQPQHF.

This clonotype was counted between two and nine times. V and J are TRBV4-3 and TRBJ1-6, with 11 bases that match TRBD1. This CDR3 spans 17 amino acids. The trim removed 2 bases at V and 8 bases at J, leaving 8 bases unmatched. Germline CDR1 is LGHNA and CDR2 is YSLEER. The CDR3 is CASSQFYRDRGDSPLHF. CDR3 nucleotide sequence: TGCGCCAGCAGCCAATTTTATCGGGACAGGGGGGATTCACCCCTCCACTTT.

This clonotype was picked up a small number of times. This chain joins TRBV10-1 and TRBJ2-1; tentatively, D is TRBD1 (6 bases). With 4 bases removed from V and 4 bases from J, the gap between germline ends came to 11 bases. This CDR3 is 14 amino acids long. Per the germline V gene, CDR1 is WNHNN and CDR2 is SYGVQD (reference sequence). The chain's CDR3 is CASSAQGNYNEQFF. The CDR3 nucleotides are TGCGCCAGCAGTGCGCAGGGGAATTACAATGAGCAGTTCTTC.

This clonotype was recorded a few times. The chain has TRBV20-1 and TRBJ1-2; D gene ambiguous. V was cut by 6 bases and J by 3 bases, with 5 bases left in between. The germline V gene encodes CDR1 DFQATT and CDR2 SNEGSKA (reference sequence). The CDR3 consists of 10 residues. CDR3 sequence: CSAADYGYTF. The CDR3 coding sequence is TGCAGTGCGGCGGACTATGGCTACACCTTC.

J is TRBJ2-1 and V is TRBV20-1, with D tentatively TRBD2 (6 bases). Per the germline V gene, CDR1 is DFQATT and CDR2 is SNEGSKA (reference sequence). V shed 4 bases and J shed 2 bases, with 12 bases lying between them. This CDR3 is built from 14 residues. DNA for the CDR3: TGCAGTGCTAAGTGGGAGGCAGCCTACAATGAGCAGTTCTTC. Protein sequence: CSAKWEAAYNEQFF.